These 20 T cell receptor beta chains share one sample of origin, sequenced in a study of beta chain features in type 1 diabetes. Study observations and caveats: A moderate, significant TCRB CDR3 shortening appeared in type 1 diabetes across four CD4+ subsets.

Isolated RNA was reverse transcribed in full, so expressed TCRB transcripts were sequenced. Produced via immunoSEQ multiplex PCR; TCRdb's table is partial and in-frame only. In the table there are about 700,000 clones, roughly 13% of which are singletons. These receptors' antigens are unknown. Sequencing input: naive CD4+ T cells from blood. The receptors come from a man aged 18-30 years with type 1 diabetes.

The V and J genes are TRBV7-6 and TRBJ1-1; D unresolved. Germline V CDR1 and CDR2: SGHVS, FNYEAQ. Between the trimmed V and J ends, which lost 1 base and 0 bases, there was a span of 3 bases. The CDR3 has 13 amino acids. Written as DNA, the CDR3 is TGTGCCAGCAGCTTAGTCATGAACACTGAAGCTTTCTTT. This translates into CASSLVMNTEAFF. Supplemented by reference TRBV7-6 and TRBJ1-1, the full variable domain reads GAGVSQSPRYKVTKRGQDVALRCDPISGHVSLYWYRQALGQGPEFLTYFNYEAQQDKSGLPNDRFSAERPEGSISTLTIQRTEQRDSAMYRCASSLVMNTEAFFGQGTRLTVV.

The V and J genes are TRBV10-3 and TRBJ1-1, with 8 bases identical to TRBD1. With V trimmed by 5 bases and J by 4 bases, 9 bases remained unmatched. This CDR3 contains 15 residues. The germline gives CDR1 ENHRY, CDR2 SYGVKD. The CDR3 reads CAISMAQGAPTEAFF. CDR3 DNA sequence: TGTGCCATCAGTATGGCTCAGGGGGCTCCCACTGAAGCTTTCTTT.

This chain connects TRBV7-6 to TRBJ2-2; no firm D call. Trimming left V 5 bases short and J 5 bases short, with 6 bases between. The V gene's germline CDR1 is SGHVS and CDR2 FNYEAQ. This CDR3 has 12 amino acids. In nucleotides, the CDR3 is TGTGCCAGCAGCCTCCCGACCGGGGAGCTGTTTTTT. Its protein product is CASSLPTGELFF. Filled out from reference TRBV7-6 and TRBJ2-2, the complete variable domain reads GAGVSQSPRYKVTKRGQDVALRCDPISGHVSLYWYRQALGQGPEFLTYFNYEAQQDKSGLPNDRFSAERPEGSISTLTIQRTEQRDSAMYRCASSLPTGELFFGEGSRLTVL.

Only a few counts were recorded for this clone. CDR3 region: CASSQLQGPNTEAFF. The CDR3 DNA is TGCGCCAGCAGCCAACTACAGGGACCCAACACTGAAGCTTTCTTT. The chain has TRBV4-1 and TRBJ1-1; D might be TRBD1 (6 bases). The CDR3 length is 15 residues. Trimming pared 2 bases from V and 2 bases from J, leaving 12 bases between. Germline V gene sequence: CDR1 MGHRA, CDR2 YSYEKL.

This rearrangement joins TRBV28 to TRBJ1-6; D perhaps matches TRBD1 (6 bases). Trimming shortened V by 5 bases and J by 3 bases, and 8 bases separated the two germline ends. Germline CDR1 MDHEN, CDR2 SYDVKM. The CDR3 consists of 14 residues. In DNA, the CDR3 is TGTGCCAGCAGTGCGGACAGCTATAATTCACCCCTCCACTTT. As protein: CASSADSYNSPLHF.

This clone has just a few counts. The rearrangement joins TRBV4-1 to TRBJ1-6; 9 nucleotides line up with TRBD1. J gave up 14 bases and V 5 bases, and 10 bases lay outside the gene matches. CDR3 length equals 14 residues. The V gene's germline CDR1 is MGHRA and CDR2 YSYEKL. The DNA of the CDR3 is TGCGCCAGCAGCGTACCGGGACAGGGTAGGGCCCTCCACTTT. Amino acid sequence: CASSVPGQGRALHF.

The chain combines TRBV10-2 with TRBJ2-1; no firm D call. V lost 3 bases, J lost 11 bases, and 5 bases lay in between. The CDR3 runs 10 residues. Germline CDR1 is WSHSY and CDR2 is SAAADI. The CDR3 region has the DNA TGCGCCAGCAGTGAACAGAAGCAGTTCTTC. It codes for CASSEQKQFF.

This clone was seen only a few times. The V and J genes are TRBV7-8 and TRBJ2-1; 9 nucleotides match TRBD1. CDR1 is SGHVS, CDR2 FQNEAQ, per germline. The ends lost 1 base at V and 7 bases at J; junction bases unmatched: 8. The CDR3 runs 16 residues. The CDR3 loop is CASSLGLGQGWNEQFF. Written as DNA, the CDR3 is TGTGCCAGCAGCTTAGGGCTGGGACAGGGTTGGAATGAGCAGTTCTTC.

The chain links TRBV7-9 to TRBJ1-1; D gene uncertain. Germline assignment: CDR1 SEHNR and CDR2 FQNEAQ (reference sequence). Trimming stripped 5 bases from V and 3 bases from J, with 13 bases between. The CDR3 has 14 residues. CDR3 nucleotide sequence: TGTGCCAGCAGCCCGTGGGCGACGGACACTGAAGCTTTCTTT. Protein product: CASSPWATDTEAFF.

The chain couples TRBV5-4 to TRBJ2-5; unclear D gene. CDR1 and CDR2 (germline): SGHNT, YYREEE (reference sequence). Trimming pared 0 bases from V and 5 bases from J, leaving 14 bases between. This CDR3 comprises 15 residues. In DNA, the CDR3 is TGTGCCAGCAGCTTGGGGACCCTACCGCGGGAGACCCAGTACTTC. Translated, it gives CASSLGTLPRETQYF.

The chain has TRBV27 and TRBJ1-1; D is possibly TRBD1 (5 bases). Germline-derived CDR1 and CDR2 are MNHEY and SMNVEV (reference sequence). Between the trimmed V and J ends, which lost 2 bases and 5 bases, there was a span of 12 bases. This CDR3 spans 14 amino acids. The CDR3 nucleotides are TGTGCCAGCAGTTTAGAGGGGCAGGTTACTGAAGCTTTCTTT. Its protein is CASSLEGQVTEAFF.

This clone has just a few counts. V gene TRBV7-3 combines with J gene TRBJ2-1, with 9 nucleotides matching TRBD1. The CDR3 loop spans 15 amino acids. CDR1 is SGHTA, CDR2 FQGTGA, per germline. V gave up 5 bases and J gave up 2 bases; unmatched junction bases: 4. The CDR3 loop reads CASSDRGGTYNEQFF. The CDR3 DNA is TGTGCCAGCAGCGACAGGGGGGGAACCTACAATGAGCAGTTCTTC. The variable domain in full, completed from reference TRBV7-3 and TRBJ2-1, reads GAGVSQTPSNKVTEKGKYVELRCDPISGHTALYWYRQSLGQGPEFLIYFQGTGAADDSGLPNDRFFAVRPEGSVSTLKIQRTERGDSAVYLCASSDRGGTYNEQFFGPGTRLTVL.

This clone was counted a few times. V usage is TRBV27 and J usage is TRBJ1-1; 10 nucleotides line up with TRBD1. The V gene's germline CDR1 is MNHEY and CDR2 SMNVEV (reference sequence). This CDR3 is 19 amino acids long. The trim removed 3 bases at V and 0 bases at J, leaving 13 bases unmatched. The CDR3 loop reads CASSLFGTGVRLLNTEAFF. In nucleotides, the CDR3 is TGTGCCAGCAGTTTGTTTGGGACAGGGGTCCGCTTACTGAACACTGAAGCTTTCTTT.

This clone has just a few counts. The chain employs TRBV6-6 and TRBJ2-4; D unresolved. The CDR3 is made up of 16 amino acids. Trimming pared 3 bases from V and 0 bases from J, leaving 12 bases between. Germline lookup yields CDR1 MNHNY and CDR2 SVGAGI (reference sequence). DNA of the CDR3: TGTGCCAGCAGTTATGGGCAGAACCTAGCCAAAAACATTCAGTACTTC. It yields the protein CASSYGQNLAKNIQYF.

The V call is TRBV15, the J call TRBJ2-5; TRBD1 might be the D (6 bases). The germline V and J ends were trimmed by 5 bases and 8 bases, with 9 bases remaining between them. Germline CDR1 LNHNV, CDR2 YYDKDF (reference sequence). This CDR3 is built from 11 residues. The DNA for the CDR3 is TGTGCCACCAGCGGTGGGGGCACCCAGTACTTC. This gives the protein CATSGGGTQYF.

This clone was seen more than once but under ten times. This chain uses TRBV28 with TRBJ1-3; D is perhaps TRBD1 (6 bases). Germline CDR1 MDHEN, CDR2 SYDVKM. This CDR3 region has 13 residues. V lost 7 bases and J lost 4, with 11 bases in between. The chain's CDR3 is CASTPGGGNTIYF. CDR3 nucleotides: TGTGCCAGCACCCCGGGGGGCGGAAACACCATATATTTT.

This clone was seen only a few times. This chain connects TRBV6-1 to TRBJ1-2; D remains ambiguous. The CDR3 has 15 amino acids. Germline-derived CDR1 and CDR2 are MNHNS and SASEGT. The V end lost 5 bases, the J end lost 4 bases, and 17 bases lay between the germline ends. In DNA, the CDR3 is TGTGCCAGCAGTTCTCTCGTTGGCCGGGGCTATGGCTACACCTTC. It specifies CASSSLVGRGYGYTF.

The table lists this clone with a few counts. This chain uses TRBV7-2 with TRBJ1-6; the D is unclear. The CDR3 loop spans 12 amino acids. Deletions cut 1 base from V and 12 bases from J, with 7 bases between. From germline, CDR1 is SGHTA and CDR2 FQGNSA. DNA of the CDR3: TGTGCCAGCAGCTTAGTTTCGGAACCCCTCCACTTT. Translated, it gives CASSLVSEPLHF.

The chain is built from TRBV29-1 and TRBJ2-7, with D possibly called TRBD1 or TRBD2 (6 bases each). Germline V gene lookup returns CDR1 SQVTM and CDR2 ANQGSEA. The CDR3 covers 12 residues. The V end lost 4 bases, the J end lost 3 bases, and 10 bases lay between the germline ends. CDR3 sequence (DNA): TGCAGCGTTGGCGGGACATTCTACGAGCAGTACTTC. As protein: CSVGGTFYEQYF.

The J gene is TRBJ2-2, the V gene TRBV2, with a weak D call TRBD1 (5 bases). There are 15 residues in the CDR3. Germline CDR1 and CDR2: SNHLY and FYNNEI. V was shortened by 3 bases and J by 5 bases, with 13 bases between the two germline ends. In DNA form, the CDR3 reads TGTGCCAGCAGTGAGATGCAATCAGGGACCGGGGAGCTGTTTTTT. Amino acid sequence: CASSEMQSGTGELFF.